The entry below describes one TCR beta chain. Its antigen remains unidentified. Base qualities were left out, and no much larger clone turns up one base away. This sample is drawn from a study of blood T cell repertoires in COVID-19 (dated by TCRdb to 2018 to 2021). The study in broad terms: Samples covering the acute and convalescent phases of COVID-19 were provided by collaborators in the United States, Italy and Spain. The material from the prospective study consisted of cDNA or gDNA derived from T cells, B-cell-depleted T cells, or PBMCs. Subjects who had been exposed to COVID-19, were actively infected with it, or had recovered from it provided the deeply sampled blood TCRbeta repertoires that made up the dataset. The repertoires were made available in a free public database intended to serve as a resource for research on the immune response to SARS-CoV-2. Samples were obtained from the ongoing ImmuneRACE study (first 160 participants) and from some 1,200 subjects provided by 6 global collaborators. A de-identified subject ID, COVID-19 status, age in years and sex were almost always included in the sample metadata. Where HLA class I and class II types were available, the types were taken from metadata supplied by the sample provider, not from assay-based typing.

TCRbeta CDR3 regions were amplified from genomic DNA by means of the immunoSEQ Assay, a bias-controlled multiplex PCR. Per the authors' processing: The number of nucleated cells in each sample was estimated by amplification of reference gene primers within the assay. To quantify the absolute abundance of each unique TCRbeta CDR3 rearrangement, sequence reads were collapsed and filtered. For each sample, productive Simpson clonality was calculated by taking the square root of Simpson's diversity index across productive rearrangements. This immuneACCESS table, as held by TCRdb, lists in-frame sequences with V and J called but not all clones. Of the missing ones, under half trace to an unresolved V gene in checked studies; the others have no known cause. For V, J and clone size, that table is used; D and trimming come from the DNA. Recorded for this sample are roughly 100,000 clones; around nine tenths of them occurred a single time. The top ten clonotypes cover around 3.2% of the sample.

General findings and caveats noted by the study authors: The quantity of clinical and demographic metadata differed by source and by participant and was supplied without curation.

Cut back by 3 bases and 4 bases, the V and J ends lie 15 bases apart. Based on the germline V gene (reference sequence), the CDR1 and CDR2 sequences are LGHDT and YNNKEL. The CDR3 runs 15 residues from the cysteine to the phenylalanine. Kept here is only the CDR3 DNA, which spans 45 bases and is read in frame from base 1. Collaborating institutions collected whole blood in K2EDTA tubes following their own protocols. For TCRbeta analysis, collaborators shipped samples as frozen whole blood, isolated PBMCs, or DNA extracted from either of those sample types. This chain is built from TRBV3-1 (or the pseudogene TRBV3-2) and TRBJ1-1, with a weak D call of TRBD1 (5 bases match). This TCR derives from a human donor in a cohort sampled during active COVID-19. Sequencing was carried out using peripheral blood. At the DNA level, the sequence is TGTGCCAGCAGCCAGAACCCGGACAAAGGCACTGAAGCTTTCTTT. The resulting protein is CASSQNPDKGTEAFF.